Listed below are T cell receptor beta chains from one sample, sequenced in a study of T cells in Graves' hyperthyroidism and ophthalmopathy. Each CDR3 protein gets one entry after TCRdb re-called the multiplex PCR reads with MiXCR. The table shows roughly 400,000 distinct CDR3 sequences, with 25% occurring only once. Sequencing used blood. Receptors were obtained from a man in his forties or fifties with Graves' hyperthyroidism. Both conserved end residues are part of each CDR3. D genes are given only for firm matches. Clone size appears in some rows only: once, few, many, or a class for an expanded clone.

J | D | V | size | CDR3 | DNA
TRBJ2-5 | . | TRBV28 | many | CASNPPGRLQETQYF | TGTGCCAGCAACCCCCCGGGACGCCTGCAAGAGACCCAGTACTTC
TRBJ2-2 | TRBD2 | TRBV12-3/TRBV12-4 | few | CASSLGGSRTGELFF | TGTGCCAGCAGTTTGGGAGGGAGTAGGACCGGGGAGCTGTTTTTT
TRBJ1-1 | . | TRBV27 | . | CASSSGFKAFF | TGTGCCAGCAGTTCCGGATTTAAAGCTTTCTTT
TRBJ2-7 | TRBD2 | TRBV5-1 | . | CASSPGLAGGPSEQYF | TGCGCCAGCAGCCCTGGACTAGCGGGAGGGCCGTCCGAGCAGTACTTC
TRBJ1-3 | . | TRBV11-1 | . | CASSLGGGGNTIYF | TGCGCCAGCAGCCTAGGGGGAGGCGGAAACACCATATATTTT
TRBJ2-7 | TRBD2 | TRBV6-2/TRBV6-3 | many | CASRDSGSYEQYF | TGTGCCAGCAGAGATAGCGGGAGCTACGAGCAGTACTTC
TRBJ2-4 | TRBD2 | TRBV20-1 | many | CSARRREKGNIQYF | TGCAGTGCTCGGAGGCGGGAGAAGGGAAACATTCAGTACTTC
TRBJ2-2 | . | TRBV28 | few | CASSRTLPNTGELFF | TGTGCCAGCAGCCGGACCCTTCCGAACACCGGGGAGCTGTTTTTT
TRBJ2-7 | TRBD2 | TRBV12-5 | few | CASGSRTSGRMPYEQYF | TGTGCTAGTGGTTCTCGGACTAGCGGGAGAATGCCCTACGAGCAGTACTTC
TRBJ1-1 | TRBD1 | TRBV12-3/TRBV12-4 | few | CASGRQGATEAFF | TGTGCCAGCGGGCGACAGGGGGCAACTGAAGCTTTCTTT
TRBJ2-2 | TRBD2 | TRBV10-1 | few | CASSESRGLGTGELFF | TGCGCCAGCAGTGAGTCGAGGGGACTAGGGACAGGGGAGCTGTTTTTT
TRBJ2-3 | . | TRBV11-2 | many | CASSFAGADTQYF | TGTGCCAGCAGCTTTGCAGGGGCAGATACGCAGTATTTT
TRBJ2-4 | TRBD1 | TRBV20-1 | . | CSARTQGAAKNIQYF | TGCAGTGCTAGAACTCAGGGGGCGGCCAAAAACATTCAGTACTTC
TRBJ2-7 | TRBD2 | TRBV5-1 | few | CASSTGTSRYEQYF | TGCGCCAGCAGCACCGGGACTAGCCGCTACGAGCAGTACTTC